A selection of T cell receptor beta chains follows, all from one sample in a study of response to subunit inactivated influenza vaccine. Each CDR3 protein gets one entry after TCRdb re-called the RT-PCR reads with MiXCR. The data contain hundreds of thousands of distinct CDR3 sequences, around 8% of them singletons. The specimen was PBMCs from blood, collected less than 30 months after vaccination. Receptors were obtained from a man aged 45 to 70 who received an inactivated influenza vaccine. CDR3s include the opening cysteine and the closing phenylalanine or tryptophan. Fields, in order: D gene, clone size, V gene, J gene, CDR3 length, CDR3 protein, CDR3 DNA. D genes are given only for firm matches. Rows give clone size only sometimes, using once, few, many, or a class for an expanded clone.

d_call: .
clone_size: .
v_call: TRBV20-1
j_call: TRBJ2-5
cdr3_length: 15
cdr3_aa: CSAEASADSHNTQYF
cdr3_nt: TGCAGTGCTGAGGCTTCGGCGGATTCACATAATACCCAGTACTTC

d_call: .
clone_size: few
v_call: TRBV4-3
j_call: TRBJ2-2
cdr3_length: 16
cdr3_aa: CASSQSASANTGELFF
cdr3_nt: TGCGCCAGCAGCCAGTCAGCTTCAGCCAACACCGGGGAGCTGTTTTTT

d_call: .
clone_size: many
v_call: TRBV12-3/TRBV12-4
j_call: TRBJ2-2
cdr3_length: 13
cdr3_aa: CASSLGGPGELFF
cdr3_nt: TGTGCCAGCAGCTTGGGGGGGCCCGGGGAGCTGTTTTTT

d_call: .
clone_size: few
v_call: TRBV9
j_call: TRBJ2-5
cdr3_length: 14
cdr3_aa: CASSVGEASETQYF
cdr3_nt: TGTGCCAGCAGCGTAGGCGAGGCGAGTGAGACCCAGTACTTC

d_call: .
clone_size: many
v_call: TRBV7-9
j_call: TRBJ1-1
cdr3_length: 13
cdr3_aa: CASSLSKDTEAFF
cdr3_nt: TGTGCCAGCAGCTTGTCCAAGGACACTGAAGCTTTCTTT

d_call: TRBD1
clone_size: .
v_call: TRBV9
j_call: TRBJ2-5
cdr3_length: 20
cdr3_aa: CASSVSPHRGTGGEQETQYF
cdr3_nt: TGTGCCAGCAGCGTTTCCCCTCATCGTGGGACAGGGGGCGAGCAAGAGACCCAGTACTTC

d_call: .
clone_size: few
v_call: TRBV28
j_call: TRBJ2-7
cdr3_length: 14
cdr3_aa: CASSGQGGSYEQYF
cdr3_nt: TGTGCCAGCAGTGGCCAGGGTGGCTCGTACGAGCAGTACTTC

d_call: .
clone_size: many
v_call: TRBV20-1
j_call: TRBJ1-1
cdr3_length: 15
cdr3_aa: CSARSTHVQGLEAFF
cdr3_nt: TGCAGTGCTAGATCTACACATGTACAGGGTCTTGAAGCTTTCTTT

d_call: TRBD2
clone_size: many
v_call: TRBV27
j_call: TRBJ2-5
cdr3_length: 16
cdr3_aa: CASKTLPSGPQASQYF
cdr3_nt: TGTGCCAGTAAGACTTTGCCTAGCGGCCCGCAAGCGTCCCAGTACTTC

d_call: TRBD2
clone_size: .
v_call: TRBV20-1
j_call: TRBJ2-3
cdr3_length: 15
cdr3_aa: CSARSAGGFTDTQYF
cdr3_nt: TGCAGTGCTAGGTCAGCGGGAGGATTCACAGATACGCAGTATTTT

d_call: .
clone_size: few
v_call: TRBV20-1
j_call: TRBJ1-1
cdr3_length: 15
cdr3_aa: CSARGTRRLNTEAFF
cdr3_nt: TGCAGTGCTAGAGGAACAAGGCGATTGAACACTGAAGCTTTCTTT

d_call: .
clone_size: many
v_call: TRBV4-1
j_call: TRBJ2-7
cdr3_length: 15
cdr3_aa: CASSQILTGRNEQYF
cdr3_nt: TGCGCCAGCAGCCAAATTCTCACGGGACGCAACGAGCAGTACTTC

d_call: TRBD2
clone_size: few
v_call: TRBV24-1
j_call: TRBJ2-1
cdr3_length: 16
cdr3_aa: CATSDPTSGSNNEQFF
cdr3_nt: TGTGCCACCAGTGATCCAACTAGCGGATCCAACAATGAGCAGTTCTTC

d_call: TRBD1
clone_size: .
v_call: TRBV18
j_call: TRBJ2-7
cdr3_length: 14
cdr3_aa: CASSPDGTGYEQYF
cdr3_nt: TGTGCCAGCTCACCAGACGGGACAGGATACGAGCAGTACTTC

d_call: .
clone_size: many
v_call: TRBV12-3/TRBV12-4
j_call: TRBJ1-5
cdr3_length: 15
cdr3_aa: CASSWTLRVNQPQHF
cdr3_nt: TGTGCCAGCAGTTGGACCCTCCGCGTGAATCAGCCCCAGCATTTT

d_call: .
clone_size: .
v_call: TRBV3-1
j_call: TRBJ1-3
cdr3_length: 18
cdr3_aa: CASSQNPPRQGRENTIYF
cdr3_nt: TGTGCCAGCAGCCAGAATCCTCCCCGGCAGGGAAGAGAAAACACCATATATTTT

d_call: TRBD2
clone_size: many
v_call: TRBV5-1
j_call: TRBJ2-3
cdr3_length: 15
cdr3_aa: CASSPGTSRRDTQYF
cdr3_nt: TGCGCCAGCAGCCCCGGGACTAGTCGGAGAGATACGCAGTATTTT

d_call: TRBD2
clone_size: .
v_call: TRBV14
j_call: TRBJ2-7
cdr3_length: 16
cdr3_aa: CASSQNPTSGGDEQYF
cdr3_nt: TGTGCCAGCAGCCAAAACCCCACTAGCGGGGGCGACGAGCAGTACTTC

d_call: .
clone_size: many
v_call: TRBV7-2
j_call: TRBJ1-4
cdr3_length: 16
cdr3_aa: CASSKDRALTNEKLFF
cdr3_nt: TGTGCCAGCAGCAAAGACAGAGCTCTAACTAATGAAAAACTGTTTTTT

d_call: .
clone_size: many
v_call: TRBV29-1
j_call: TRBJ2-5
cdr3_length: 14
cdr3_aa: CSGKPRHSQETQYF
cdr3_nt: TGCAGCGGGAAGCCCCGGCATTCGCAAGAGACCCAGTACTTC

d_call: .
clone_size: .
v_call: TRBV12-3/TRBV12-4
j_call: TRBJ2-5
cdr3_length: 14
cdr3_aa: CASRRGLVQETQYF
cdr3_nt: TGTGCCAGCAGGCGGGGACTGGTTCAAGAGACCCAGTACTTC

d_call: .
clone_size: many
v_call: TRBV5-1
j_call: TRBJ1-6
cdr3_length: 15
cdr3_aa: CASSLEDTSNSPLHF
cdr3_nt: TGCGCCAGCAGCTTGGAGGACACCAGTAATTCACCCCTCCACTTT

d_call: .
clone_size: .
v_call: TRBV7-2
j_call: TRBJ2-6
cdr3_length: 17
cdr3_aa: CASSPGGGSSGANDLTF
cdr3_nt: TGTGCCAGCAGCCCAGGCGGAGGGAGCTCTGGGGCCAACGACCTGACTTTC

d_call: TRBD1
clone_size: .
v_call: TRBV28
j_call: TRBJ2-1
cdr3_length: 14
cdr3_aa: CASNRDSSYNEQFF
cdr3_nt: TGTGCCAGCAACAGGGACAGTTCCTACAATGAGCAGTTCTTC

d_call: .
clone_size: few
v_call: TRBV2
j_call: TRBJ1-6
cdr3_length: 14
cdr3_aa: CASSEAAGSSPLHF
cdr3_nt: TGTGCCAGCAGTGAAGCAGCAGGGTCTTCACCCCTCCACTTT

d_call: TRBD1
clone_size: .
v_call: TRBV27
j_call: TRBJ2-3
cdr3_length: 16
cdr3_aa: CASSLRVGTGADTQYF
cdr3_nt: TGTGCCAGCAGTTTACGAGTTGGGACAGGGGCAGATACGCAGTATTTT

d_call: .
clone_size: .
v_call: TRBV7-9
j_call: TRBJ2-3
cdr3_length: 15
cdr3_aa: CASSSPLWGTDTQYF
cdr3_nt: TGTGCCAGCAGCTCTCCCCTTTGGGGTACAGATACGCAGTATTTT

d_call: TRBD2
clone_size: few
v_call: TRBV5-1
j_call: TRBJ2-7
cdr3_length: 15
cdr3_aa: CASSLAGLAELEQYF
cdr3_nt: TGCGCCAGCAGCTTGGCCGGACTAGCGGAGCTGGAGCAGTACTTC

d_call: .
clone_size: .
v_call: TRBV3-1
j_call: TRBJ1-1
cdr3_length: 14
cdr3_aa: CASSQWGSNTEAFF
cdr3_nt: TGTGCCAGCAGCCAATGGGGGAGCAACACTGAAGCTTTCTTT

d_call: TRBD1
clone_size: many
v_call: TRBV27
j_call: TRBJ1-1
cdr3_length: 14
cdr3_aa: CASSLSRGATEAFF
cdr3_nt: TGTGCCAGCAGTTTATCCAGGGGGGCGACTGAAGCTTTCTTT

d_call: .
clone_size: .
v_call: TRBV7-2
j_call: TRBJ2-5
cdr3_length: 15
cdr3_aa: CASSGPTGAYETQYF
cdr3_nt: TGTGCCAGCAGCGGGCCGACTGGAGCTTATGAGACCCAGTACTTC

d_call: TRBD1
clone_size: many
v_call: TRBV5-1
j_call: TRBJ2-7
cdr3_length: 13
cdr3_aa: CASSLGQGGEQYF
cdr3_nt: TGCGCCAGCAGCTTGGGACAGGGCGGTGAGCAGTACTTC

d_call: TRBD1
clone_size: few
v_call: TRBV20-1
j_call: TRBJ1-5
cdr3_length: 13
cdr3_aa: CSASGTGDQPQHF
cdr3_nt: TGCAGTGCTAGTGGTACAGGGGATCAGCCCCAGCATTTT

d_call: .
clone_size: few
v_call: TRBV29-1
j_call: TRBJ2-7
cdr3_length: 14
cdr3_aa: CSVRTVALHYEQYF
cdr3_nt: TGCAGCGTTCGGACGGTCGCCCTCCACTACGAGCAGTACTTC

d_call: .
clone_size: many
v_call: TRBV7-2
j_call: TRBJ2-7
cdr3_length: 16
cdr3_aa: CASSLAGQLATYEQYF
cdr3_nt: TGTGCCAGCAGCTTAGCGGGGCAGTTGGCCACCTACGAGCAGTACTTC

d_call: TRBD1
clone_size: many
v_call: TRBV10-3
j_call: TRBJ1-2
cdr3_length: 14
cdr3_aa: CAIREQGSSYGYTF
cdr3_nt: TGTGCCATCAGAGAACAGGGGAGTAGCTATGGCTACACCTTC

d_call: TRBD2
clone_size: .
v_call: TRBV3-1
j_call: TRBJ2-5
cdr3_length: 16
cdr3_aa: CASSRGLAGREETQYF
cdr3_nt: TGTGCCAGCAGTCGAGGACTAGCGGGGCGAGAAGAGACCCAGTACTTC

d_call: TRBD2
clone_size: many
v_call: TRBV2
j_call: TRBJ2-7
cdr3_length: 15
cdr3_aa: CASSFQSGSSYEQYF
cdr3_nt: TGTGCCAGCAGTTTCCAGAGCGGGAGTTCCTACGAGCAGTACTTC

d_call: .
clone_size: many
v_call: TRBV28
j_call: TRBJ2-5
cdr3_length: 10
cdr3_aa: CASSTETQYF
cdr3_nt: TGTGCCAGCAGCACAGAGACCCAGTACTTC

d_call: .
clone_size: .
v_call: TRBV11-2
j_call: TRBJ2-5
cdr3_length: 17
cdr3_aa: CASSQGVGGMNQETQYF
cdr3_nt: TGTGCCAGCAGCCAAGGGGTGGGGGGAATGAACCAAGAGACCCAGTACTTC

d_call: .
clone_size: large
v_call: TRBV27
j_call: TRBJ2-3
cdr3_length: 13
cdr3_aa: CASQGGASDTQYF
cdr3_nt: TGTGCCAGCCAAGGGGGGGCAAGTGATACGCAGTATTTT

d_call: TRBD2
clone_size: many
v_call: TRBV4-2
j_call: TRBJ2-1
cdr3_length: 15
cdr3_aa: CASSQFSGIYNEQFF
cdr3_nt: TGTGCCAGCAGCCAATTTAGCGGGATTTACAATGAGCAGTTCTTC

d_call: TRBD2
clone_size: many
v_call: TRBV20-1
j_call: TRBJ2-4
cdr3_length: 13
cdr3_aa: CSAITSGENIQYF
cdr3_nt: TGCAGTGCGATAACTAGCGGGGAAAACATTCAGTACTTC

d_call: .
clone_size: few
v_call: TRBV20-1
j_call: TRBJ2-5
cdr3_length: 13
cdr3_aa: CSARAAAEETQYF
cdr3_nt: TGCAGTGCTAGAGCCGCAGCAGAAGAGACCCAGTACTTC

d_call: .
clone_size: few
v_call: TRBV6-1
j_call: TRBJ2-7
cdr3_length: 15
cdr3_aa: CASNPGGGSSYEQYF
cdr3_nt: TGTGCCAGCAACCCTGGAGGGGGCAGCTCCTACGAGCAGTACTTC

d_call: .
clone_size: many
v_call: TRBV20-1
j_call: TRBJ2-7
cdr3_length: 11
cdr3_aa: CSAIWDYEQYF
cdr3_nt: TGCAGTGCTATATGGGACTACGAGCAGTACTTC

d_call: TRBD1
clone_size: many
v_call: TRBV5-8
j_call: TRBJ2-7
cdr3_length: 14
cdr3_aa: CASSFRDSPYEQYF
cdr3_nt: TGTGCCAGCAGCTTCCGGGACAGTCCCTACGAGCAGTACTTC

d_call: TRBD2
clone_size: .
v_call: TRBV2
j_call: TRBJ2-2
cdr3_length: 15
cdr3_aa: CASTVAGPNTGELFF
cdr3_nt: TGTGCCAGCACCGTAGCGGGCCCGAACACCGGGGAGCTGTTTTTT

d_call: .
clone_size: many
v_call: TRBV9
j_call: TRBJ2-1
cdr3_length: 15
cdr3_aa: CASSPRQFSYNEQFF
cdr3_nt: TGTGCCAGCAGCCCCCGACAGTTCTCCTACAATGAGCAGTTCTTC

d_call: .
clone_size: many
v_call: TRBV6-5
j_call: TRBJ1-3
cdr3_length: 15
cdr3_aa: CASSYSMEPGNTIYF
cdr3_nt: TGTGCCAGCAGTTACTCCATGGAGCCTGGAAACACCATATATTTT

d_call: .
clone_size: few
v_call: TRBV7-8
j_call: TRBJ2-7
cdr3_length: 14
cdr3_aa: CASSPLRVPYEQYF
cdr3_nt: TGTGCCAGCAGCCCCCTCAGGGTCCCCTACGAGCAGTACTTC

d_call: .
clone_size: many
v_call: TRBV12-3/TRBV12-4
j_call: TRBJ2-5
cdr3_length: 13
cdr3_aa: CASSFGIQETQYF
cdr3_nt: TGTGCCAGCAGTTTTGGAATCCAAGAGACCCAGTACTTC

d_call: .
clone_size: .
v_call: TRBV5-1
j_call: TRBJ2-7
cdr3_length: 14
cdr3_aa: CASSFISGPYEQYF
cdr3_nt: TGCGCCAGCAGCTTTATCAGCGGACCCTACGAGCAGTACTTC

d_call: TRBD2
clone_size: .
v_call: TRBV29-1
j_call: TRBJ2-3
cdr3_length: 15
cdr3_aa: CSISGGLTSTDTQYF
cdr3_nt: TGCAGCATCTCGGGGGGGCTAACTAGCACAGATACGCAGTATTTT

d_call: TRBD2
clone_size: .
v_call: TRBV5-1
j_call: TRBJ2-1
cdr3_length: 15
cdr3_aa: CASSLGGLAGVGQFF
cdr3_nt: TGCGCCAGCAGCCTCGGGGGACTAGCGGGAGTAGGTCAGTTCTTC

d_call: TRBD2
clone_size: .
v_call: TRBV10-1
j_call: TRBJ2-1
cdr3_length: 17
cdr3_aa: CASSAASGGPPYNEQFF
cdr3_nt: TGCGCCAGCAGTGCGGCTAGCGGGGGCCCCCCCTACAATGAGCAGTTCTTC

d_call: .
clone_size: few
v_call: TRBV7-6
j_call: TRBJ2-3
cdr3_length: 16
cdr3_aa: CASSPRPRTNTDTQYF
cdr3_nt: TGTGCCAGCAGCCCCAGACCCAGGACTAACACAGATACGCAGTATTTT

d_call: TRBD1
clone_size: many
v_call: TRBV3-1
j_call: TRBJ1-1
cdr3_length: 18
cdr3_aa: CASSRRDRVWAMNTEAFF
cdr3_nt: TGTGCCAGCAGCCGTAGGGACAGAGTATGGGCGATGAACACTGAAGCTTTCTTT

d_call: TRBD2
clone_size: many
v_call: TRBV5-8
j_call: TRBJ2-2
cdr3_length: 16
cdr3_aa: CASSLLSGALTGELFF
cdr3_nt: TGTGCCAGCAGCTTGCTTAGCGGGGCTTTGACCGGGGAGCTGTTTTTT